The 17 T cell receptor beta chains listed next were all sequenced from one sample in a study of T cell changes during pregnancy in multiple sclerosis. Generated by immunoSEQ multiplex PCR, the TCRdb table keeps only in-frame clones and is missing some. The sample has some 50,000 clones, over 90% seen once; the top ten hold almost 6%. Sequenced here: CD8+ T cells from peripheral blood mononuclear cells, sampled in the first trimester of pregnancy. The receptors here all came from a female donor with multiple sclerosis, enrolled in a pregnancy study.

The CDR3 sequence is CASSFSLYNEQFF. The CDR3 DNA sequence: TGTGCCAGCAGCTTCTCTTTGTACAATGAGCAGTTCTTC. V gene TRBV7-9 combines with J gene TRBJ2-1, with D unresolved. Germline V lookup: CDR1 SEHNR, CDR2 FQNEAQ (reference sequence). The CDR3 extends over 13 amino acids. Trimming removed 3 bases at V and 4 bases at J, with 7 bases between.

The chain carries TRBV19 and TRBJ2-1, with TRBD1 identical over 8 bases. Per germline, CDR1 LNHDA and CDR2 SQIVND (reference sequence). V lost 5 bases and J lost 9; bases outside the gene matches: 24. The CDR3 contains 19 residues. The DNA for the CDR3 is TGTGCCAGTAGTGATTACAGGGGGTTGGTTCCCATTACCCCAGGTGAGCAGTTCTTC. Encoded protein: CASSDYRGLVPITPGEQFF.

In this sample, this clone turned up once. The chain is built from TRBV27 and TRBJ1-2, with D possibly being TRBD1 (6 bases). Germline loops: CDR1 MNHEY, CDR2 SMNVEV (reference sequence). The CDR3 contains 13 residues. V was shortened by 8 bases and J by 3 bases, with 13 bases between the two germline ends. This CDR3 is CASSGEPHYGYTF. DNA for the CDR3: TGTGCCAGCTCAGGGGAACCGCACTATGGCTACACCTTC.

The chain joins TRBV29-1 to TRBJ2-3; 9 nucleotides agree with TRBD2. Trimming at V came to 6 bases and at J to 2 bases, leaving 9 bases not matched to a gene. CDR1 is SQVTM, CDR2 ANQGSEA, per germline. This CDR3 spans 15 amino acids. CDR3 residues: CSVNIAGENTDTQYF. CDR3 DNA sequence: TGCAGCGTCAATATAGCGGGAGAAAACACAGATACGCAGTATTTT.

This sequence joins TRBV5-6 and TRBJ2-4; a weak D match, TRBD1 (7 bases). Deletions cut 4 bases from V and 7 bases from J, with 21 bases between. CDR1 is SGHDT, CDR2 YYEEEE, per germline. This CDR3 is 16 amino acids long. In DNA, the CDR3 is TGTGCCAGCAGCAACCAGGGACAGCTAGGAGGGAACATTCAGTACTTC. Protein: CASSNQGQLGGNIQYF.

The chain recombines TRBV5-6 with TRBJ2-1; maybe TRBD2 (5 bases). V lost 0 bases to trimming and J lost 9 bases, with 16 bases between them. Germline V lookup: CDR1 SGHDT, CDR2 YYEEEE. The CDR3 runs to 15 residues. CDR3 coding DNA: TGTGCCAGCAGCTTGGGGGCTAGCTCCCGGGGTGAGCAGTTCTTC. It specifies CASSLGASSRGEQFF.

The rearrangement uses TRBV6-4 and TRBJ1-2, with 7 bases identical to TRBD1. The CDR3 runs 13 residues. The V segment lost 2 bases and the J segment 6 bases; nucleotides outside the gene matches: 3. CDR1 and CDR2 (germline): MRHNA, SNTAGT. The CDR3 nucleotides read TGTGCCAGCAGTGACAGGGGGCGTGATGGCTACACCTTC. It encodes CASSDRGRDGYTF.

This sequence joins TRBV27 and TRBJ2-1; D gene uncertain. Germline CDR1 reads MNHEY; CDR2 reads SMNVEV (reference sequence). This CDR3 region has 11 residues. Trimming stripped 6 bases from V and 4 bases from J, with 4 bases between. In nucleotides, the CDR3 is TGTGCCAGCAGCAAATACAATGAGCAGTTCTTC. It translates to CASSKYNEQFF.

The CDR3 protein is CASSQDDRGNTGELFF. CDR3 DNA: TGTGCCAGCAGCCAAGATGACAGGGGGAACACCGGGGAGCTGTTTTTT. This chain uses TRBV4-2 with TRBJ2-2, with TRBD1 matching over 8 bases. The CDR3 covers 16 residues. Germline assignment: CDR1 LGHNA and CDR2 YNFKEQ. J gave up 1 base and V 0 bases, and 1 base lay outside the gene matches.

This clone was counted a single time. The chain has TRBV6-1 and TRBJ2-1, with 10 bases aligning to TRBD1. This CDR3 has 17 residues. The trim removed 0 bases at V and 9 bases at J, leaving 11 bases unmatched. Germline lookup yields CDR1 MNHNS and CDR2 SASEGT. This CDR3 reads CASSEALGDRGHSEQFF. In DNA form, the CDR3 reads TGTGCCAGCAGTGAAGCATTGGGAGACAGGGGGCATAGTGAGCAGTTCTTC.

The chain uses TRBV28 and TRBJ1-5, with TRBD1 matching 7 bases. The V gene's germline CDR1 is MDHEN and CDR2 SYDVKM. CDR3 size: 13 residues. V lost 6 bases, J lost 8 bases, and 7 bases stayed unmatched. CDR3 nucleotide sequence: TGTGCCAGCAGCCCAACAGGGGTAGAGCCCCAGCATTTT. The encoded protein is CASSPTGVEPQHF.

J is TRBJ1-1 and V is TRBV6-1; tentative D call: TRBD1 (5 bases). Trimming pared 4 bases from V and 1 base from J, leaving 7 bases between. Germline V lookup: CDR1 MNHNS, CDR2 SASEGT. The CDR3 length is 13 residues. The CDR3, as DNA: TGTGCCAGCAGTGCCAGGGAGAACACTGAAGCTTTCTTT. Its protein is CASSARENTEAFF.

This chain connects TRBV5-1 to TRBJ2-1; 8 bases match TRBD2. The length of the CDR3 is 15 residues. CDR1 is SGHRS, CDR2 YFSETQ, per germline. V was clipped by 0 bases and J by 2 bases; unmatched bases: 1. CDR3 amino acids: CASSLAGGTYNEQFF. The CDR3 DNA reads as TGCGCCAGCAGCTTGGCGGGAGGGACCTACAATGAGCAGTTCTTC. The variable domain in full, completed from reference TRBV5-1 and TRBJ2-1, reads KAGVTQTPRYLIKTRGQQVTLSCSPISGHRSVSWYQQTPGQGLQFLFEYFSETQRNKGNFPGRFSGRQFSNSRSEMNVSTLELGDSALYLCASSLAGGTYNEQFFGPGTRLTVL.

This clone is medium-sized in the sample. This chain links TRBV6-4 with TRBJ2-2; D is uncertain. Per the germline V gene, CDR1 is MRHNA and CDR2 is SNTAGT. V was cut by 0 bases and J by 0 bases, with 8 bases left in between. This CDR3 contains 16 residues. The CDR3 is CASSDSAGSNTGELFF. For the CDR3, the DNA is TGTGCCAGCAGTGACTCGGCAGGATCGAACACCGGGGAGCTGTTTTTT.

The chain carries TRBV7-9 and TRBJ2-7, with 10 bases fitting TRBD2. The CDR3 extends over 16 amino acids. Germline trimming cut 4 bases from V and 4 bases from J; bases unmatched to any gene: 10. Germline assignment: CDR1 SEHNR and CDR2 FQNEAQ (reference sequence). In DNA, the CDR3 is TGTGCCAGCAGCTCCCCCCTAGCGGGGGCACCGTACGAGCAGTACTTC. It specifies CASSSPLAGAPYEQYF.

The chain couples TRBV19 to TRBJ1-1, with D maybe TRBD1 (5 bases). There are 13 residues in the CDR3. Trimming took 8 bases from V and 0 from J, leaving 10 bases between them. Germline loops: CDR1 LNHDA, CDR2 SQIVND (reference sequence). This chain's CDR3 is CASVWGVNTEAFF. The CDR3 coding sequence is TGTGCCAGTGTTTGGGGCGTGAACACTGAAGCTTTCTTT.

The chain uses TRBV7-3 and TRBJ1-1, with TRBD1 as a possible D gene (5 bases). V lost 3 bases and J 4 bases, leaving 9 bases between the germline ends. Looked up from germline, CDR1 is SGHTA and CDR2 is FQGTGA. This CDR3 spans 13 amino acids. CDR3: CASSLMGGTEAFF. The DNA for the CDR3 is TGTGCCAGCAGCTTGATGGGGGGCACTGAAGCTTTCTTT.